This TCR beta chain was captured in a study of Ad26.COV2.S vaccination and SARS-CoV-2 variants. Across the study: Donor got 5x10^10 or 1x10^11 viral particles of Ad26.COV2.S.

Germline-derived CDR1 and CDR2 are DFQATT and SNEGSKA (reference sequence). Trimming cost V 3 bases and J 3 bases; bases outside gene matches: 11. This CDR3 is built from 16 residues. The repertoire was sequenced with immunoSEQ multiplex PCR; TCRdb's copy has only in-frame clones and lacks some. The sample has 300,000 to 350,000 clones, about 86% seen once. Findings and limits, study-wide: Those who received the vaccine showed greater spike-specific TCR breadth than those given placebo. With respect to non-spike TCR breadth, vaccine and placebo recipients were similar.

As for treatment: around 19 received Ad26.COV2.S at low or high dose, single or two shots; 5 received placebo; per-sample allocation not given. Sampling happened 63 days after the first vaccine or placebo injection. On this clone: The antigen remains undetermined.

Sample: peripheral blood, taken in a trial of Ad26.COV2.S vaccine versus placebo. This sequence originates from a person between 18 and 60 years old who received the Ad26.COV2.S COVID-19 vaccine or a placebo. The chain has TRBV20-1 and TRBJ2-3; 8 bases match TRBD2. The CDR3 protein is CSASYGTRKRTDTQYF. CDR3 nucleotide sequence: TGCAGTGCTAGTTACGGGACTAGAAAGCGAACAGATACGCAGTATTTT.